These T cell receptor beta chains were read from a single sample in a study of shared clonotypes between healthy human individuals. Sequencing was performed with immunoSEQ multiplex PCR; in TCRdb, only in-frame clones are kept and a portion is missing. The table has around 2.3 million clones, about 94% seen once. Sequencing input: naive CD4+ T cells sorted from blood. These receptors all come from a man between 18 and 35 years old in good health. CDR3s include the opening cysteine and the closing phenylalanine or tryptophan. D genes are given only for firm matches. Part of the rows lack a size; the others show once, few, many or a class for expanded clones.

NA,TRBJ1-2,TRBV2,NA,CASSVKGDYGYTF,TGTGCCAGCAGTGTCAAGGGAGACTATGGCTACACCTTC
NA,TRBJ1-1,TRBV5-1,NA,CASSLSSGRVTEAFF,TGCGCCAGCAGCTTGTCCTCGGGGAGGGTCACTGAAGCTTTCTTT
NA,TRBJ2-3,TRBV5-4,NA,CASSLGGWGTDTQYF,TGTGCCAGCAGCTTGGGGGGGTGGGGCACAGATACGCAGTATTTT
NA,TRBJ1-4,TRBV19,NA,CASKGPAGNEKLFF,TGTGCCAGTAAGGGGCCCGCGGGGAATGAAAAACTGTTTTTT
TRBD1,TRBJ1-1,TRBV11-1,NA,CASSLAAGGPTEAFF,TGTGCCAGCAGCTTAGCAGCAGGGGGCCCCACTGAAGCTTTCTTT
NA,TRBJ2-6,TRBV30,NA,CAWSGGGANVLTF,TGTGCCTGGAGTGGCGGAGGGGCCAACGTCCTGACTTTC
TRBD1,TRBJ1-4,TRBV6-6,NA,CASSDGQGFKLFF,TGTGCCAGCAGTGACGGACAGGGTTTCAAACTGTTTTTT
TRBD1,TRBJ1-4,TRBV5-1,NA,CASSLGTGEKLFF,TGCGCCAGCAGCTTGGGGACAGGGGAGAAACTGTTTTTT
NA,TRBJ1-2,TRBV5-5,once,CASSWGLIGYTF,TGTGCCAGCAGCTGGGGATTGATTGGCTACACCTTC
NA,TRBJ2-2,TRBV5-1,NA,CASSLLTNTGELFF,TGCGCCAGCAGCTTGCTAACGAACACCGGGGAGCTGTTTTTT
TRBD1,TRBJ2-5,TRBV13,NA,CASSLNRGTGLLYQETQYF,TGTGCCAGCAGCTTAAATCGGGGGACAGGACTCCTGTACCAAGAGACCCAGTACTTC
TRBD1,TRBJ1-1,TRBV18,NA,CASSPPNHDRGGGTEAFF,TGTGCCAGCTCACCACCGAATCACGACAGGGGAGGGGGCACTGAAGCTTTCTTT
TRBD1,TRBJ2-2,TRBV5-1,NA,CASSPPGQGNTGELFF,TGCGCCAGCAGCCCGCCGGGACAGGGGAACACCGGGGAGCTGTTTTTT
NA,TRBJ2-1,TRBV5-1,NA,CASSLEFEQFF,TGCGCCAGCAGCTTGGAATTTGAGCAGTTCTTC
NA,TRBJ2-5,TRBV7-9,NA,CASSLAWVDSRRETQYF,TGTGCCAGCAGCTTAGCATGGGTGGACTCACGACGGGAGACCCAGTACTTC
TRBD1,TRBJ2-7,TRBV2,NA,CASGRTGRQYEQYF,TGTGCCAGCGGGCGGACAGGGAGGCAATACGAGCAGTACTTC
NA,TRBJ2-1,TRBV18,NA,CASSPADYNEQFF,TGTGCCAGCTCACCGGCCGATTACAATGAGCAGTTCTTC
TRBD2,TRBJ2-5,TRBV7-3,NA,CASSRSGGAQETQYF,TGTGCCAGCAGCCGCAGCGGGGGGGCCCAAGAGACCCAGTACTTC
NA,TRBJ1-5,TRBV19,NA,CASSIEGGLGKQPQHF,TGTGCCAGTAGTATTGAGGGAGGGCTGGGGAAACAGCCCCAGCATTTT
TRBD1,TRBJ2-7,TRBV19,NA,CASSIAPTGTYEQYF,TGTGCCAGTAGTATAGCCCCGACAGGGACCTACGAGCAGTACTTC
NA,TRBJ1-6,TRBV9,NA,CASSLEVPGSPLHF,TGTGCCAGCAGCCTCGAAGTTCCGGGTTCACCCCTCCACTTT
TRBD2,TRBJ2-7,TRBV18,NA,CASSPPIPSGYEQYF,TGTGCCAGCTCACCACCGATCCCTAGCGGTTACGAGCAGTACTTC
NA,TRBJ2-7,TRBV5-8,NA,CASSTNSGLYEQYF,TGTGCCAGCAGCACCAATAGCGGACTCTACGAGCAGTACTTC
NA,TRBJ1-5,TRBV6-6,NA,CASLPATENSNQPQHF,TGTGCCAGCCTCCCTGCGACAGAAAATAGCAATCAGCCCCAGCATTTT
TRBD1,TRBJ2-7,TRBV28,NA,CASRPGQSYEQYF,TGTGCCAGCAGGCCGGGACAGTCCTACGAGCAGTACTTC
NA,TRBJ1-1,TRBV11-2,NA,CASSRAVGLTEAFF,TGTGCCAGCAGCCGGGCGGTGGGTTTGACTGAAGCTTTCTTT
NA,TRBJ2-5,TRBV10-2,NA,CASSESGTYLQETQYF,TGCGCCAGCAGTGAGTCGGGGACCTACCTCCAAGAGACCCAGTACTTC